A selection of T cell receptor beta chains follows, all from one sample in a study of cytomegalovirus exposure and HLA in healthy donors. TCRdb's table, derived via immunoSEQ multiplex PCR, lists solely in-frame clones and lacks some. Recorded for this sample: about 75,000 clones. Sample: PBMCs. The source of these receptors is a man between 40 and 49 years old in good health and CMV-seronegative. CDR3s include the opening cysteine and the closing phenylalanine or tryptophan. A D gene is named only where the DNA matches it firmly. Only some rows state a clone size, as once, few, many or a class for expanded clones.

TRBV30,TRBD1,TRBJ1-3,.,TGTGCCTGGAAAAGGGACAGGGCGAAATCAGGAAACACCATATATTTT,CAWKRDRAKSGNTIYF
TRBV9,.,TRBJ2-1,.,TGTGCCAGCAGTATGGGGGGGGCAAAAAATGAGCAGTTCTTC,CASSMGGAKNEQFF
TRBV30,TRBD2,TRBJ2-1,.,TGTGCCTGGATAGGCGGGGGGGAATACAATGAGCAGTTCTTC,CAWIGGGEYNEQFF
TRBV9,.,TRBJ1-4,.,TGTGCCAGCAGCGTAGGAGAGGGTGAAAAACTGTTTTTT,CASSVGEGEKLFF
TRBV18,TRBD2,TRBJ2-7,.,TGTGCCAGCGCACCAATAGCGGGGCCGGGGAGGTACGAGCAGTACTTC,CASAPIAGPGRYEQYF
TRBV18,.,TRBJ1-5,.,TGTGCCAGCTCACCGGGCCAGTTAGGCAATCAGCCCCAGCATTTT,CASSPGQLGNQPQHF
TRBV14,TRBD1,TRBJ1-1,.,TGTGCCAGCAGCAAGAGGACAGGGAACACTGAAGCTTTCTTT,CASSKRTGNTEAFF
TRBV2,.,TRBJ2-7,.,TGTGCCAGCAGAGTAGGGGTTTCCTACGAGCAGTACTTC,CASRVGVSYEQYF
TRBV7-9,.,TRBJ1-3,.,TGTGCCAGCAGCTTAACCCAGGGATCGGGAAACACCATATATTTT,CASSLTQGSGNTIYF
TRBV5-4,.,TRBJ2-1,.,TGTGCCAGCAGCTTGGATAGGACAGCTCCCCATGAGCAGTTCTTC,CASSLDRTAPHEQFF
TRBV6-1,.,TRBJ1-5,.,TGTGCCAGCAGTGTTACAGTTAATCAGCCCCAGCATTTT,CASSVTVNQPQHF
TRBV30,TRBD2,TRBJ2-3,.,TGTGCCTGGAGTCGCCCGGGACTAGCGGGGGCCTTTGCTAGCACAGATACGCAGTATTTT,CAWSRPGLAGAFASTDTQYF
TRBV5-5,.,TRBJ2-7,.,TGTGCCAGCAGCCCCGTCGGGTCCTACGAGCAGTACTTC,CASSPVGSYEQYF
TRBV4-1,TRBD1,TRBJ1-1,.,TGCGCCACCAAGACGGCAGGGGGGACTGAAGCTTTCTTT,CATKTAGGTEAFF
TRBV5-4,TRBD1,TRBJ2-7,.,TGTGCCAGCTCAGGGACAGGGACCTACGAGCAGTACTTC,CASSGTGTYEQYF
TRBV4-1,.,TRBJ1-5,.,TGCGCCAGCAGCCAAGATTTCTCTATTAGCAATCAGCCCCAGCATTTT,CASSQDFSISNQPQHF
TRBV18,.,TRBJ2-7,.,TGTGCCAGCTCACCACCATCGATCGGGTACGAGCAGTACTTC,CASSPPSIGYEQYF
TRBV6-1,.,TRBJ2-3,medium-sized,TGTGCCAGCAGTGAAGCGGCGGGGGCAAGCACAGATACGCAGTATTTT,CASSEAAGASTDTQYF
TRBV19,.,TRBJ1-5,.,TGTGCCAGTAGTTTCTCGGGGAGGCGACAGCCCCAGCATTTT,CASSFSGRRQPQHF
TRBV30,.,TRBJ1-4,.,TGTGCCTGGAATGAGGCCCGAGGGGGTGAAAAACTGTTTTTT,CAWNEARGGEKLFF
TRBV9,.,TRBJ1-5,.,TGTGCCAGCAGCGTAGATGAGAATCAGCCCCAGCATTTT,CASSVDENQPQHF
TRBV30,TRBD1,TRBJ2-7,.,TGTGCCTGGAGCGGGACAGGGGGCCTTTTCTACGAGCAGTACTTC,CAWSGTGGLFYEQYF
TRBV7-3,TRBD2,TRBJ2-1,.,TGTGCCAGCAGCTACAAGGAAGCCGGGGGGGGCCGTGGAAATGAGCAGTTCTTC,CASSYKEAGGGRGNEQFF